This T cell receptor beta chain originates from a study of blood T cell repertoires in COVID-19. Study in general: COVID-19 samples from acute and convalescent phases originated in the United States, Italy and Spain. In each case, the material was cDNA or gDNA derived from T cells, B-cell-depleted T cells, or PBMCs.

Clones were read by immunoSEQ multiplex PCR, and TCRdb kept only the in-frame ones, dropping some. The sample yields under 250,000 clones, approximately 80% seen once. Only one count was recorded for this clone. The clonotype originates from a woman under 30 with acute or convalescent COVID-19. The material sequenced was peripheral blood.

The CDR3 loop reads CASSSGTAAYEQYF. CDR3 nucleotides: TGTGCCAGCAGCTCCGGGACAGCGGCCTACGAGCAGTACTTC. The rearrangement joins TRBV6-2 or TRBV6-3 to TRBJ2-7, with 7 nucleotides matching TRBD1. V lost 6 bases and J lost 2; bases outside the gene matches: 7. From germline, CDR1 is MNHEY and CDR2 SVGEGT. This CDR3 spans 14 amino acids.